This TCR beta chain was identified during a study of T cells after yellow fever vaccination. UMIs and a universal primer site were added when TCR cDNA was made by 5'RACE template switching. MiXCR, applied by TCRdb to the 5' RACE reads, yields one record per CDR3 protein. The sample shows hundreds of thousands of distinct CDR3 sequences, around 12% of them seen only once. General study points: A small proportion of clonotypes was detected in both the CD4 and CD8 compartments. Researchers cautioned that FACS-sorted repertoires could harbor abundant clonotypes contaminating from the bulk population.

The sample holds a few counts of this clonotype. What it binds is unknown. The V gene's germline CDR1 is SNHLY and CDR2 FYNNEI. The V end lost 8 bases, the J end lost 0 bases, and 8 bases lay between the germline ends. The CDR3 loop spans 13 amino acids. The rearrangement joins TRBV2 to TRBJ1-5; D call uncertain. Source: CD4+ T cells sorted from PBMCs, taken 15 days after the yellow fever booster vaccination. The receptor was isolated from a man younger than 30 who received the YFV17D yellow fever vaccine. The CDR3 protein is CASQKYSNQPQHF. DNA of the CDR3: TGTGCCAGCCAGAAGTATAGCAATCAGCCCCAGCATTTT.